The clone carrying this TCR beta chain was recorded a few times. The data derive from a study of blood T cells in healthy people across ages. V was pared by 2 bases and J by 5 bases, with 2 bases of the junction left unmatched. Germline V gives CDR1 MGHRA, CDR2 YSYEKL. The CDR3 sequence is 13 residues long. Next came a second PCR, run for about 6 to 11 cycles, which used a sample-barcoded 5' primer along with a J-beta primer mix. TCRdb fed the 5' RACE reads into MiXCR, producing one record per CDR3 protein. This repertoire shows around 520,000 distinct CDR3 sequences, roughly a quarter found once; its top ten account for approximately 4%. This sample also appeared in a second study, on T cells of mothers and their children.

The rearrangement uses TRBV4-1 and TRBJ2-7; 8 bases are shared with TRBD2. Input material: blood. The receptor's source is a boy aged 2 to 10 in good health. DNA of the CDR3: TGCGCCAGCAGCCAACCGCGGGGGGACGAGCAGTACTTC. Amino acid sequence: CASSQPRGDEQYF.